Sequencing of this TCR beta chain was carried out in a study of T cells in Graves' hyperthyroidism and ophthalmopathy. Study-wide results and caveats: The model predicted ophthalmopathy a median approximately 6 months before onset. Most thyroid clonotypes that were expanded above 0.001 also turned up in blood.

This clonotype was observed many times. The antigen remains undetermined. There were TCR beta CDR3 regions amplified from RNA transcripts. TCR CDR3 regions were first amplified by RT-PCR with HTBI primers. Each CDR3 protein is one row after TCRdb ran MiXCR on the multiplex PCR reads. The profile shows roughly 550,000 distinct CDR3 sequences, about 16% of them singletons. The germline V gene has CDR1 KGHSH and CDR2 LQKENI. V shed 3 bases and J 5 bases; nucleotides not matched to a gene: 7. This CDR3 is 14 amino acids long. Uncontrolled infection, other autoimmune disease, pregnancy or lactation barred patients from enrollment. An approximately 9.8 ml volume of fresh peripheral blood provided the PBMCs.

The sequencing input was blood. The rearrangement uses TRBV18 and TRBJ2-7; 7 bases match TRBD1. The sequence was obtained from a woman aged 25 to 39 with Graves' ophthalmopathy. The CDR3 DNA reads TGTGCCAGCTCACCCCTGACAGGGTCCCACGAGCAGTACTTC. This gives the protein CASSPLTGSHEQYF.